Below, 24 T cell receptor beta chains from the same sample are listed, as sequenced in a study of vaccination effects on CD4 cells after COVID-19. These receptors' antigens are unknown. Some clones are missing from TCRdb's copy, which holds only in-frame ones; the method was immunoSEQ multiplex PCR. The data show more than 45,000 clones, about 80% seen once. Upon completion of about 10 days in culture, CD4+ T cells were isolated. Sequencing was performed on CD4+ T cells from PBMCs cultured without peptide, taken before COVID-19 vaccination. The receptor source for this set is a human donor who had a prior SARS-CoV-2 infection.

The gene calls are TRBV11-2 and TRBJ2-3; possibly TRBD2 for D (7 bases). The CDR3 extends over 17 amino acids. Germline CDR1 SGHAT, CDR2 FQNNGV. The germline V and J ends were trimmed by 2 bases and 1 base, with 16 bases remaining between them. Here the CDR3 reads CASSLRVGGGRTDTQYF. For the CDR3, the DNA is TGTGCCAGCAGCTTACGGGTTGGCGGGGGCCGCACAGATACGCAGTATTTT.

The rearrangement links TRBV7-9 to TRBJ2-5; D may be TRBD1 or TRBD2 (5 bases each). Trimming stripped 3 bases from V and 4 bases from J, with 9 bases between. From germline, CDR1 is SEHNR and CDR2 FQNEAQ (reference sequence). There are 13 residues in the CDR3. The CDR3 sequence is CASSFSGRETQYF. The DNA for the CDR3 is TGTGCCAGCAGCTTCTCAGGGAGAGAGACCCAGTACTTC.

The chain combines TRBV9 with TRBJ1-2; no clear D. From germline, CDR1 is SGDLS and CDR2 YYNGEE. Trimming pared 0 bases from V and 4 bases from J, leaving 4 bases between. The length of the CDR3 is 12 residues. The CDR3 loop reads CASSVEGYGYTF. DNA of the CDR3: TGTGCCAGCAGCGTAGAAGGCTATGGCTACACCTTC. The full variable domain, its missing parts supplied by reference TRBV9 and TRBJ1-2, is DSGVTQTPKHLITATGQRVTLRCSPRSGDLSVYWYQQSLDQGLQFLIQYYNGEERAKGNILERFSAQQFPDLHSELNLSSLELGDSALYFCASSVEGYGYTFGSGTRLTVV.

V is TRBV20-1 and J is TRBJ2-5; D gene ambiguous. The V gene lost 3 bases and the J gene lost 4 bases, with 6 bases spanning the gap. CDR3 length: 11 residues. From germline, CDR1 is DFQATT and CDR2 SNEGSKA (reference sequence). CDR3 DNA sequence: TGCAGTGCTAGTTTTCTAGAGACCCAGTACTTC. This sequence encodes CSASFLETQYF.

This clone was counted a single time. The V gene is TRBV6-6, the J gene TRBJ2-2, with no clear D. V was cut by 6 bases and J by 4 bases, with 9 bases left in between. The CDR3 consists of 13 residues. Looked up from germline, CDR1 is MNHNY and CDR2 is SVGAGI (reference sequence). The CDR3 bases are TGTGCCAGCAGGGTTAGTGCCACCGGGGAGCTGTTTTTT. Encoded protein: CASRVSATGELFF.

Here the CDR3 DNA reads TGCGCCAATCCCCAGGGGAGGAAATCCTACGAGCAGTACTTC. Its protein product is CANPQGRKSYEQYF. The rearrangement joins TRBV5-1 to TRBJ2-7; TRBD1 or TRBD2 may be the D gene (6 bases each). CDR1 is SGHRS, CDR2 YFSETQ, per germline. The CDR3 extends over 14 amino acids. Between the trimmed V and J ends, which lost 9 bases and 1 base, there was a span of 17 bases.

J is TRBJ2-3 and V is TRBV4-2; possibly TRBD2 for D (7 bases). Trimming shortened V by 5 bases and J by 7 bases, and 13 bases separated the two germline ends. CDR3 length: 13 amino acids. Germline V lookup: CDR1 LGHNA, CDR2 YNFKEQ. This chain's CDR3 is CASSGGALYTQYF. The CDR3 DNA follows: TGTGCCAGCAGCGGGGGGGCCCTTTATACGCAGTATTTT.

Here the CDR3 reads CASSRHPGLAGGSSSYEQYF. In DNA, the CDR3 is TGTGCCAGCAGCCGACACCCGGGACTAGCGGGAGGTTCGAGCTCCTACGAGCAGTACTTC. The chain employs TRBV6-6 and TRBJ2-7; 15 nucleotides match TRBD2. This CDR3 comprises 20 residues. Germline values: CDR1 MNHNY, CDR2 SVGAGI (reference sequence). The trim removed 6 bases at V and 0 bases at J, leaving 15 bases unmatched.

This clone was observed a few times. The rearrangement joins TRBV29-1 to TRBJ2-1; 7 nucleotides match TRBD2. The CDR3 is 15 amino acids. The germline V gene has CDR1 SQVTM and CDR2 ANQGSEA. J was trimmed by 3 bases and V by 6 bases; bases with no gene match: 11. CDR3 sequence (DNA): TGCAGCGTAAGAAAAGCGGGACTAAACTACAATGAGCAGTTCTTC. Protein sequence: CSVRKAGLNYNEQFF.

Here the CDR3 reads CASSPMSGYENPEQYF. DNA of the CDR3: TGTGCCAGCAGCCCCATGTCGGGATACGAAAACCCCGAGCAGTACTTC. This chain links TRBV6-2 or TRBV6-3 with TRBJ2-7; TRBD2 is a possible D gene (5 bases). Germline CDR1 is MNHEY and CDR2 is SVGEGT. CDR3 length equals 16 residues. V lost 6 bases, J lost 6 bases, and 24 bases lay in between.

Here the CDR3 DNA reads TGTGCCAGCAGTTCCCCGGACGGCGATCAGTACTTC. This encodes CASSSPDGDQYF. The genes are TRBV2 and TRBJ2-7; D uncertain. CDR3 length: 12 amino acids. Trimming left V 5 bases short and J 10 bases short, with 15 bases between. Germline CDR1 SNHLY, CDR2 FYNNEI.

This clone has a single count. The chain recombines TRBV9 with TRBJ2-5; D is unclear. This CDR3 region has 13 residues. Germline CDR1 reads SGDLS; CDR2 reads YYNGEE. With 4 bases removed from V and 5 bases from J, the gap between germline ends came to 12 bases. The CDR3 region is CASSPRMLETQYF. CDR3 nucleotide sequence: TGTGCCAGCAGCCCTCGGATGTTGGAGACCCAGTACTTC.

This chain links TRBV7-3 with TRBJ2-3; D unclear. V lost 3 bases to trimming and J lost 6 bases, with 10 bases between them. Germline V gene lookup returns CDR1 SGHTA and CDR2 FQGTGA. The CDR3 loop spans 13 amino acids. CDR3 bases: TGTGCCAGCAGCTTCATGTTCGGGGATACGCAGTATTTT. Its protein is CASSFMFGDTQYF.

The rearrangement joins TRBV15 to TRBJ2-7, with a weak D call TRBD1 (7 bases). In germline, CDR1 is LNHNV, CDR2 YYDKDF (reference sequence). CDR3 size: 14 residues. The ends were cut back, 3 bases at V and 3 bases at J, with 12 bases in the middle. CDR3 bases: TGTGCCACCAGCAGGGGGGGACAGATCTACGAGCAGTACTTC. This gives the protein CATSRGGQIYEQYF.

This sequence joins TRBV2 and TRBJ1-2; TRBD1 might be the D (6 bases). The ends were cut back, 2 bases at V and 3 bases at J, with 13 bases in the middle. CDR3 size: 15 residues. CDR1 and CDR2 from the germline V gene are SNHLY and FYNNEI. Here the CDR3 DNA reads TGTGCCAGCAGTGAAATCAGGGGATTGGACTATGGCTACACCTTC. Its translation is CASSEIRGLDYGYTF.

The chain couples TRBV18 to TRBJ1-2; 7 nucleotides align to TRBD1. Germline CDR1 reads KGHSH; CDR2 reads LQKENI. After removal of 1 base from V and 4 bases from J, the junction contained 12 bases not matched to a gene. The CDR3 is 17 residues long. The DNA of the CDR3 is TGTGCCAGCTCACCACGTGGACAGGCCCGGGCGTCCTATGGCTACACCTTC. Protein: CASSPRGQARASYGYTF.

V gene TRBV7-8 combines with J gene TRBJ2-7; D remains ambiguous. The V gene lost 4 bases and the J gene lost 5 bases, with 12 bases spanning the gap. The CDR3 is 13 residues long. Germline V lookup: CDR1 SGHVS, CDR2 FQNEAQ. CDR3 DNA sequence: TGTGCCAGCAGCTCCCCTGGGTTCCACGAGCAGTACTTC. It is translated as CASSSPGFHEQYF.

The count of this clone is one. The genes are TRBV6-5 and TRBJ2-5; D not resolved. Per the germline V gene, CDR1 is MNHEY and CDR2 is SVGAGI. The V gene lost 11 bases and the J gene lost 5 bases, with 12 bases spanning the gap. The CDR3 has 11 amino acids. Written as DNA, the CDR3 is TGTGCCCACGCGGTAGGGGAGACCCAGTACTTC. Protein product: CAHAVGETQYF.

CDR3 amino acids: CASSPQGGLTDTQYF. The CDR3 nucleotides are TGTGCCAGCAGCCCCCAAGGGGGCCTCACAGATACGCAGTATTTT. The V and J genes are TRBV7-9 and TRBJ2-3; the match to TRBD1 covers 7 bases. Germline lookup yields CDR1 SEHNR and CDR2 FQNEAQ (reference sequence). Trimming took 5 bases from V and 2 from J; bases not matched to a gene: 7. CDR3 length: 15 residues.

In DNA, the CDR3 is TGTGCCAGTAGAAAAACGGGGCTAGCCCGCACACAAGAGACCCAGTACTTC. It specifies CASRKTGLARTQETQYF. The V and J genes are TRBV19 and TRBJ2-5; D is tentatively TRBD1 or TRBD2 (5 bases each). Looked up from germline, CDR1 is LNHDA and CDR2 is SQIVND (reference sequence). Trimming pared 6 bases from V and 2 bases from J, leaving 22 bases between. CDR3 length: 17 amino acids.

J is TRBJ2-7 and V is TRBV5-5, with D perhaps assigned TRBD1 or TRBD2 (5 bases each). The germline gives CDR1 SGHKS, CDR2 YYEKEE (reference sequence). V was shortened by 0 bases and J by 2 bases, with 15 bases between the two germline ends. CDR3 size: 16 residues. Here the CDR3 reads CASSLAGAEFTYEQYF. The CDR3 DNA reads TGTGCCAGCAGCTTGGCCGGGGCAGAGTTTACCTACGAGCAGTACTTC.

The J gene is TRBJ2-5, the V gene TRBV19; perhaps TRBD2 as D (5 bases). Germline CDR1 LNHDA, CDR2 SQIVND (reference sequence). The CDR3 spans 13 residues. Trimming shortened V by 7 bases and J by 4 bases, and 13 bases separated the two germline ends. CDR3 loop: CASTNSEGETQYF. The CDR3 DNA sequence: TGTGCCAGTACCAATAGCGAGGGAGAGACCCAGTACTTC.

This CDR3 reads CASSEETNTEAFF. In DNA, the CDR3 is TGTGCCAGCAGTGAAGAGACGAACACTGAAGCTTTCTTT. The chain uses TRBV2 and TRBJ1-1; D is ambiguous. CDR3 length: 13 amino acids. Trimming cost V 1 base and J 1 base, with 4 bases left between them. Germline CDR1 is SNHLY and CDR2 is FYNNEI.

The chain links TRBV20-1 to TRBJ2-7, with D tentatively TRBD2 (5 bases). This CDR3 has 14 amino acids. Germline V gene lookup returns CDR1 DFQATT and CDR2 SNEGSKA (reference sequence). Trimming stripped 3 bases from V and 6 bases from J, with 18 bases between. The CDR3 sequence is CSASKMGSGSEQYF. CDR3 sequence (DNA): TGCAGTGCTAGTAAAATGGGAAGTGGGAGCGAGCAGTACTTC.